The clone carrying this T cell receptor beta chain was seen only a few times. Its specificity is unknown. These data originate in a study of T-cell reconstitution after alpha-beta-depleted transplantation in children. Study results and caveats: As was reported, about two months after transplant, alpha-beta T cells came from several hundred expanded graft clones.

Unique molecular identifiers featured in how the TCRbeta library was prepared. TCRdb ran MiXCR on the PCR reads and lists one entry per CDR3 protein. In the table there are 550,000 to 600,000 distinct CDR3 sequences, under 25% of which are singletons. The CDR3 has 13 amino acids. The ends lost 5 bases at V and 6 bases at J; junction bases unmatched: 6. The germline V gene has CDR1 SQVTM and CDR2 ANQGSEA. The TCR sequence derives from a boy under two years old who had a stem cell transplant for acute myeloid leukemia, so the T cells may come from the graft donor. The chain links TRBV29-1 to TRBJ1-4, with 7 positions matching TRBD1. Sequenced material: PBMCs, mostly from graft donor cells, taken 360 days after TCRalphabeta/CD19-depleted stem cell transplant. The CDR3 DNA reads as TGCAGCGTTTACCGACAGGGCCATGAAAAACTGTTTTTT. Its protein product is CSVYRQGHEKLFF.